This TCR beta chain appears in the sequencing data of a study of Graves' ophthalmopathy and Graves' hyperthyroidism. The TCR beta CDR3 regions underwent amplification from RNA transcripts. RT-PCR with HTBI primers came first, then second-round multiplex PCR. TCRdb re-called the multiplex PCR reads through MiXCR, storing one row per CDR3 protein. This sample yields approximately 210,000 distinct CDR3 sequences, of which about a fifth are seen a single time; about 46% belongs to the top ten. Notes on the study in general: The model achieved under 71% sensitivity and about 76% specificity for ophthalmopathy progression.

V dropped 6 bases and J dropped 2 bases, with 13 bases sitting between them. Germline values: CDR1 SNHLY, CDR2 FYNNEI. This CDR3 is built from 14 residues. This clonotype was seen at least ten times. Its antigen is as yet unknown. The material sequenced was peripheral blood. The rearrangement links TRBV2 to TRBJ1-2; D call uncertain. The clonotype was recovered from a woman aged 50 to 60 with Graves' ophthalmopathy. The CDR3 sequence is CASRQSWENYGYTF. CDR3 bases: TGTGCCAGCAGGCAGAGTTGGGAAAACTATGGCTACACCTTC.